This TCR beta chain was identified in a study of beta chain features in type 1 diabetes. TCRB transcripts that were expressed got sequenced, as all of the isolated RNA had been reverse transcribed. Only in-frame clones appear in the TCRdb table, and some are missing; sequencing was by immunoSEQ multiplex PCR. The sample includes 300,000 to 400,000 clones, around 9.6% seen only once; the top ten take approximately 0.55%. Germline V gene lookup returns CDR1 KGHSH and CDR2 LQKENI. The CDR3 length is 14 residues. The V gene lost 2 bases and the J gene lost 7 bases, with 11 bases spanning the gap. Study-wide results and caveats: Moderate yet significant TCRB CDR3 shortening was seen in Type 1 diabetes patients in all four CD4+ subsets.

Of note for this clone: Its antigen remains unidentified.

The sample consisted of central memory CD4+ T cells from blood. The chain has TRBV18 and TRBJ2-2; D might be TRBD2 (6 bases). This sequence was found in a young man with type 1 diabetes. The DNA for the CDR3 is TGTGCCAGCTCACCAACTAGCAAAGACGGGGAGCTGTTTTTT. It codes for CASSPTSKDGELFF.